These 26 T cell receptor beta chains share one sample of origin, sequenced in a study of technical replicates of blood from several donors. The table came from immunoSEQ multiplex PCR; TCRdb's copy has only in-frame clones and leaves some out. The data hold about 80,000 clones, with around 85% observed a single time. Sequencing input: PBMCs. The receptors originated from a human donor in good health. Some clones in this sample may be carry-over from other donors' samples.

This clone was counted a single time. This chain uses TRBV11-2 with TRBJ2-5; unclear D gene. The length of the CDR3 is 13 residues. Trimming shortened V by 1 base and J by 0 bases, and 3 bases separated the two germline ends. The V gene's germline CDR1 is SGHAT and CDR2 FQNNGV. The CDR3 DNA reads as TGTGCCAGCAGCTTAGGGCACCAAGAGACCCAGTACTTC. It encodes CASSLGHQETQYF.

The CDR3 coding sequence is TGTGCCAGTAGTACCACAGGAGACAATTCACCCCTCCACTTT. Translation: CASSTTGDNSPLHF. The chain couples TRBV19 to TRBJ1-6; D is perhaps TRBD1 (5 bases). Germline V CDR1 and CDR2: LNHDA, SQIVND (reference sequence). V gave up 4 bases and J gave up 7 bases, with 11 bases separating them. This CDR3 is built from 14 residues.

The chain carries TRBV2 and TRBJ1-3, with D perhaps TRBD1 (6 bases). There are 16 residues in the CDR3. Germline values: CDR1 SNHLY, CDR2 FYNNEI. V was trimmed by 7 bases and J by 0 bases, leaving 16 bases between them. The CDR3 nucleotides are TGTGCCAGCAACCCGGGGGGGCGAAGCTCTGGAAACACCATATATTTT. Translated, it gives CASNPGGRSSGNTIYF. Supplemented by reference TRBV2 and TRBJ1-3, the full variable domain reads EPEVTQTPSHQVTQMGQEVILRCVPISNHLYFYWYRQILGQKVEFLVSFYNNEISEKSEIFDDQFSVERPDGSNFTLKIRSTKLEDSAMYFCASNPGGRSSGNTIYFGEGSWLTVV.

This clone showed up just a few times. V gene TRBV29-1 combines with J gene TRBJ2-2; TRBD2 is a possible D gene (5 bases). The CDR3 has 11 amino acids. CDR1 SQVTM and CDR2 ANQGSEA come from the germline V gene. V lost 4 bases, J lost 7 bases, and 7 bases lay in between. The CDR3 loop reads CSVAEVGELFF. The CDR3, as DNA: TGCAGCGTTGCGGAGGTCGGGGAGCTGTTTTTT.

This chain uses TRBV6-4 with TRBJ1-2, with unresolved D. Trimming took off 3 bases at V and 4 bases at J, with 18 bases between the two ends. The CDR3 has 16 residues. Per germline, CDR1 MRHNA and CDR2 SNTAGT. CDR3 bases: TGTGCCAGCAGTGATGGCGAGGGTTGGCGGAGCTATGGCTACACCTTC. It codes for CASSDGEGWRSYGYTF.

V usage is TRBV5-1 and J usage is TRBJ2-2; TRBD1 aligns across 11 bases. The CDR3 covers 17 residues. The germline gives CDR1 SGHRS, CDR2 YFSETQ. The V segment lost 3 bases and the J segment 4 bases; nucleotides outside the gene matches: 8. The DNA for the CDR3 is TGCGCCAGCAGCTCCCCTCGGACAGGGGGCGGCACCGGGGAGCTGTTTTTT. This translates into CASSSPRTGGGTGELFF.

This sequence joins TRBV19 and TRBJ1-3; D call uncertain. V shed 1 base and J shed 2 bases, with 6 bases lying between them. The CDR3 is made up of 14 amino acids. The V gene's germline CDR1 is LNHDA and CDR2 SQIVND (reference sequence). In nucleotides, the CDR3 is TGTGCCAGTAGTATAGTGGGAGCTGGAAACACCATATATTTT. Its protein is CASSIVGAGNTIYF.

This clone occurred once. The chain has TRBV2 and TRBJ2-3, with D possibly being TRBD2 (5 bases). The V end lost 2 bases, the J end lost 1 base, and 10 bases lay between the germline ends. The germline V gene encodes CDR1 SNHLY and CDR2 FYNNEI. The CDR3 has 15 residues. As DNA, the CDR3 is TGTGCCAGCAGTGAACGGGAATCCCGCACAGATACGCAGTATTTT. This encodes CASSERESRTDTQYF.

The table lists this clone with a count of one. This chain connects TRBV7-2 to TRBJ1-2, with 9 bases fitting TRBD1. CDR1 SGHTA and CDR2 FQGNSA come from the germline V gene. This CDR3 spans 12 amino acids. Germline trimming cut 5 bases from V and 14 bases from J; bases unmatched to any gene: 9. CDR3 protein: CASSRDRVHPTF. In DNA, the CDR3 is TGTGCCAGCAGCAGGGACAGGGTTCATCCGACCTTC.

This chain uses TRBV5-1 with TRBJ1-1; D uncertain. The CDR3 covers 14 residues. The V gene's germline CDR1 is SGHRS and CDR2 YFSETQ. V was cut by 1 base and J by 1 base, with 8 bases left in between. The chain's CDR3 is CASSLSGQNTEAFF. The CDR3 region has the DNA TGCGCCAGCAGCTTGTCTGGCCAGAACACTGAAGCTTTCTTT. The variable domain in full, completed from reference TRBV5-1 and TRBJ1-1, reads KAGVTQTPRYLIKTRGQQVTLSCSPISGHRSVSWYQQTPGQGLQFLFEYFSETQRNKGNFPGRFSGRQFSNSRSEMNVSTLELGDSALYLCASSLSGQNTEAFFGQGTRLTVV.

The V call is TRBV4-3, the J call TRBJ1-2; 7 bases match TRBD1. There are 17 residues in the CDR3. The germline V gene encodes CDR1 LGHNA and CDR2 YSLEER. The trim removed 0 bases at V and 3 bases at J, leaving 10 bases unmatched. The CDR3: CASSQDVEGAPYYGYTF. The CDR3 DNA reads TGCGCCAGCAGCCAAGACGTTGAGGGGGCCCCCTACTATGGCTACACCTTC.

This chain links TRBV15 with TRBJ2-1; weak D call: TRBD1 (5 bases). The CDR3 consists of 15 residues. The V end was cut by 1 base, the J end by 4 bases, with 11 bases between. The V gene's germline CDR1 is LNHNV and CDR2 YYDKDF (reference sequence). The CDR3 reads CATSRGGVGYNEQFF. CDR3 DNA sequence: TGTGCCACCAGCAGAGGGGGCGTCGGGTACAATGAGCAGTTCTTC.

This chain uses TRBV6-1 with TRBJ2-2, with D possibly matching TRBD1 (6 bases). Trimming stripped 6 bases from V and 4 bases from J, with 12 bases between. Per germline, CDR1 MNHNS and CDR2 SASEGT. The CDR3 covers 14 residues. The CDR3 here is CASSLTGSTGELFF. For the CDR3, the DNA is TGTGCCAGCAGCTTAACAGGGAGCACCGGGGAGCTGTTTTTT.

V is TRBV7-2 and J is TRBJ2-7; D perhaps matches TRBD1 (6 bases). Germline-derived CDR1 and CDR2 are SGHTA and FQGNSA. The CDR3 is 14 residues long. V was clipped by 4 bases and J by 2 bases, with 12 bases between them. Here the CDR3 reads CASSSAGTTYEQYF. The CDR3 DNA follows: TGTGCCAGCAGCTCCGCCGGGACAACCTACGAGCAGTACTTC. The full variable domain, in which reference TRBV7-2 and TRBJ2-7 provide the parts outside the CDR3, is GAGVSQSPSNKVTEKGKDVELRCDPISGHTALYWYRQSLGQGLEFLIYFQGNSAPDKSGLPSDRFSAERTGGSVSTLTIQRTQQEDSAVYLCASSSAGTTYEQYFGPGTRLTVT.

The chain's CDR3 is CASSSGLRRTEAFF. CDR3 DNA: TGTGCCAGCTCCTCAGGACTCCGAAGGACTGAAGCTTTCTTT. This sequence joins TRBV7-2 and TRBJ1-1; the D is unclear. The germline V gene encodes CDR1 SGHTA and CDR2 FQGNSA. The CDR3 runs 14 residues. V was pared by 8 bases and J by 5 bases, with 18 bases between.

The chain employs TRBV6-1 and TRBJ2-1; 10 positions match TRBD2. This CDR3 has 17 amino acids. V was clipped by 4 bases and J by 2 bases; unmatched bases: 8. CDR1 and CDR2 from the germline V gene are MNHNS and SASEGT. CDR3 DNA: TGTGCCAGCAGTGGACGGACTAGCGGAGGGACCTACAATGAGCAGTTCTTC. Its translation: CASSGRTSGGTYNEQFF.

The chain links TRBV4-1 to TRBJ1-5; tentative D call: TRBD1 (6 bases). Per germline, CDR1 MGHRA and CDR2 YSYEKL. The V end was cut by 3 bases, the J end by 0 bases, with 9 bases between. The CDR3 runs to 15 residues. This chain's CDR3 is CASSHTGLSNQPQHF. Written as DNA, the CDR3 is TGCGCCAGCAGCCATACAGGGCTTAGCAATCAGCCCCAGCATTTT.

A remark on this clone: Sequence at one end of the junction differs from germline and may be a read error. Other DNA variants within this sample encode the same CDR3. The V gene is TRBV7-3, the J gene TRBJ2-5; a weak D match, TRBD2 (6 bases). This CDR3 spans 13 amino acids. The germline CDR1 and CDR2 sequences are SGHTA and FQGTGA. In DNA, the CDR3 is TGTGCCAGTAGCTTAGATGGGGGGGAGACCCAGTACTTC. The encoded protein is CASSLDGGETQYF.

The gene calls are TRBV5-1 and TRBJ2-1, with D maybe TRBD2 (5 bases). The germline CDR1 and CDR2 sequences are SGHRS and YFSETQ. V shed 0 bases and J shed 4 bases, with 11 bases lying between them. The CDR3 is made up of 15 amino acids. DNA of the CDR3: TGCGCCAGCAGCTTGGACGGACTTATGTACAATGAGCAGTTCTTC. Translating it yields CASSLDGLMYNEQFF. Full variable domain (outside the CDR3, taken from reference TRBV5-1 and TRBJ2-1): KAGVTQTPRYLIKTRGQQVTLSCSPISGHRSVSWYQQTPGQGLQFLFEYFSETQRNKGNFPGRFSGRQFSNSRSEMNVSTLELGDSALYLCASSLDGLMYNEQFFGPGTRLTVL.

CDR3 in DNA: TGTGCCAGCACTAATAGGGGGCGGGGCTACTCCTACGAGCAGTACTTC. This sequence encodes CASTNRGRGYSYEQYF. The chain has TRBV11-2 and TRBJ2-7, with a weak D call TRBD1 (7 bases). Germline V gene data show CDR1 as SGHAT and CDR2 as FQNNGV. V was trimmed by 7 bases and J by 0 bases, leaving 19 bases between them. CDR3 length equals 16 residues.

The rearrangement joins TRBV29-1 to TRBJ1-1, with TRBD1 matching 8 bases. Germline CDR1 reads SQVTM; CDR2 reads ANQGSEA. The CDR3 is 15 residues long. V lost 5 bases to trimming and J lost 0 bases; unmatched junction nucleotides: 8. CDR3: CSVKLDRAMNTEAFF. The CDR3 DNA sequence: TGCAGCGTTAAACTGGACAGGGCCATGAACACTGAAGCTTTCTTT.

The chain combines TRBV7-9 with TRBJ2-7, with D tentatively TRBD2 (6 bases). The CDR3 runs to 13 residues. V gave up 1 base and J gave up 6 bases, with 10 bases separating them. Germline loops: CDR1 SEHNR, CDR2 FQNEAQ (reference sequence). DNA of the CDR3: TGTGCCAGCAGCTTAGTTATCGGGGGCGAGCAGTACTTC. Translated: CASSLVIGGEQYF.

CDR3 sequence (DNA): TGTGCCAGCAGTGACGGGGACAGGGGCTCTAAAGGTCCGCGGGGCTACACCTTC. Protein product: CASSDGDRGSKGPRGYTF. The chain combines TRBV6-1 with TRBJ1-2, with 10 nucleotides matching TRBD1. The CDR3 totals 18 residues. V gave up 3 bases and J gave up 8 bases; unmatched junction bases: 18. The V gene's germline CDR1 is MNHNS and CDR2 SASEGT.

The chain links TRBV7-9 to TRBJ2-1, with 9 bases lining up with TRBD1. The CDR3 runs 15 residues. Germline lookup yields CDR1 SEHNR and CDR2 FQNEAQ (reference sequence). V dropped 3 bases and J dropped 6; count of bases not matched to a gene: 6. DNA of the CDR3: TGTGCCAGCAGCTTCGGACAGGGGTCGTTCAATGAGCAGTTCTTC. Protein sequence: CASSFGQGSFNEQFF.

This chain joins TRBV30 and TRBJ1-1; weak D call: TRBD1 (5 bases). Germline V gene lookup returns CDR1 GTSNPN and CDR2 SVGIG (reference sequence). V dropped 3 bases and J dropped 4 bases, with 6 bases sitting between them. The length of the CDR3 is 11 residues. The CDR3 sequence is CAWRGPTEAFF. As DNA, the CDR3 is TGTGCCTGGAGGGGGCCCACTGAAGCTTTCTTT.

The rearrangement joins TRBV30 to TRBJ2-2; tentatively, D is TRBD2 (6 bases). Germline CDR1 and CDR2: GTSNPN and SVGIG (reference sequence). CDR3 length: 15 amino acids. V lost 0 bases to trimming and J lost 6 bases, with 14 bases between them. Here the CDR3 DNA reads TGTGCCTGGAGTGTGGGCGGGATCCAATCCGGGGAGCTGTTTTTT. Protein: CAWSVGGIQSGELFF.